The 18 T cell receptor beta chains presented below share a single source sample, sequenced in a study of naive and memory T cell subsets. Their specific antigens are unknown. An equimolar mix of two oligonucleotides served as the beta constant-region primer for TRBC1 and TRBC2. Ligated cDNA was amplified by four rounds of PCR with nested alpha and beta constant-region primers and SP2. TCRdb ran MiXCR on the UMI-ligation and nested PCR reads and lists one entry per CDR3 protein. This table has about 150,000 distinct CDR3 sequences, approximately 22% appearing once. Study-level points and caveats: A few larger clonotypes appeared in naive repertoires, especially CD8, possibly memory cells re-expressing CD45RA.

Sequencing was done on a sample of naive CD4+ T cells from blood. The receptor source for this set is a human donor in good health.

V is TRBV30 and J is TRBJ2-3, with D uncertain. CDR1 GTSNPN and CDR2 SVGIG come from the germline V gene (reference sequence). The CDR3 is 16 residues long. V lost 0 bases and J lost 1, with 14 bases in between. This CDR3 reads CAWSVPHREGTDTQYF. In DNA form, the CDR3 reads TGTGCCTGGAGTGTACCACACCGAGAGGGCACAGATACGCAGTATTTT.

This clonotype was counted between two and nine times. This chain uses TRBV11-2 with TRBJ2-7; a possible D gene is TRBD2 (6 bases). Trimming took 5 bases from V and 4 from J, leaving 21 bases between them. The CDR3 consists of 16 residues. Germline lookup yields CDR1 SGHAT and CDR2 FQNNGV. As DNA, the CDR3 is TGTGCCAGCAGCCCATCCCCCCGGGGGTCGGGATACGAGCAGTACTTC. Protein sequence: CASSPSPRGSGYEQYF.

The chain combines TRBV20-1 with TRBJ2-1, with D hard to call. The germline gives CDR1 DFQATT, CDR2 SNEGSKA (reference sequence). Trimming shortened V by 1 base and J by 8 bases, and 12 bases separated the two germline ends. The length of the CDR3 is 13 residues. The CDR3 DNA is TGCAGTGCTAGAGGGGCTAGTCGCGATGAGCAGTTCTTC. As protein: CSARGASRDEQFF.

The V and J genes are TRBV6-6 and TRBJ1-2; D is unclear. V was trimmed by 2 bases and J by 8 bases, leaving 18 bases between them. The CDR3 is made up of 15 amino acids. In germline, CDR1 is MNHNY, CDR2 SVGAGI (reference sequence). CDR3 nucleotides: TGTGCCAGCAGTTACCCGCCCGTGTTGACCAAGGGCTACACCTTC. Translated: CASSYPPVLTKGYTF.

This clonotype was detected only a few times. CDR3 region: CSAELQLHEQYF. Written as DNA, the CDR3 is TGCAGTGCTGAATTACAGCTCCACGAGCAGTACTTC. The chain recombines TRBV20-1 with TRBJ2-7; no firm D call. Trimming stripped 5 bases from V and 5 bases from J, with 13 bases between. Germline CDR1 DFQATT, CDR2 SNEGSKA (reference sequence). This CDR3 spans 12 amino acids.

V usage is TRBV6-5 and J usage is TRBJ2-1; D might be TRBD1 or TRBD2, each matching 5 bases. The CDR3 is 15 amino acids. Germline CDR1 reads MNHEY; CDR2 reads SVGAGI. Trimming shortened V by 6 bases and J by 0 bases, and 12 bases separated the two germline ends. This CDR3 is CASSRGGGSYNEQFF. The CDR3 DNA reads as TGTGCCAGCAGCCGGGGCGGAGGCTCCTACAATGAGCAGTTCTTC.

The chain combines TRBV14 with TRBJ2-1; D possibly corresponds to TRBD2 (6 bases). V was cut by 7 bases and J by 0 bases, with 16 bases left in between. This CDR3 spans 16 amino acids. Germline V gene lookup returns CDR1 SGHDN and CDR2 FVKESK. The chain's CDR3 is CASTRTAGSSYNEQFF. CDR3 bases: TGTGCCAGCACCCGAACGGCGGGAAGCTCCTACAATGAGCAGTTCTTC.

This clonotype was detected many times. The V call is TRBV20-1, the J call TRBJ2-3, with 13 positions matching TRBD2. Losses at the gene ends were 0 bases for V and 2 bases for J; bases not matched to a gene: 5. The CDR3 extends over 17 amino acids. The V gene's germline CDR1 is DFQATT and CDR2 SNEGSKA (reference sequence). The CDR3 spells CSARDPGTSGTTDTQYF. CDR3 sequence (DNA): TGCAGTGCTAGAGACCCCGGGACTAGCGGGACCACAGATACGCAGTATTTT.

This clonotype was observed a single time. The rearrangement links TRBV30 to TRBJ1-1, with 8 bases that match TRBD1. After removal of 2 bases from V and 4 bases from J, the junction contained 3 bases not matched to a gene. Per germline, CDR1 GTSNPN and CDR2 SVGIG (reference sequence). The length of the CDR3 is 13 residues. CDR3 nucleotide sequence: TGTGCCTGGAGTTCTACAGGGGGCACTGAAGCTTTCTTT. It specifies CAWSSTGGTEAFF.

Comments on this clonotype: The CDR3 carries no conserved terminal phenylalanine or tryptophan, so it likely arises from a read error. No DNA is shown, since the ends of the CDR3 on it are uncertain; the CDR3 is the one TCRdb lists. The CDR3 loop reads CASSPAYEDAEQDG. The chain uses TRBV27 and TRBJ2-7. From germline, CDR1 is MNHEY and CDR2 SMNVEV (reference sequence). The CDR3 is 14 amino acids long, termini counted.

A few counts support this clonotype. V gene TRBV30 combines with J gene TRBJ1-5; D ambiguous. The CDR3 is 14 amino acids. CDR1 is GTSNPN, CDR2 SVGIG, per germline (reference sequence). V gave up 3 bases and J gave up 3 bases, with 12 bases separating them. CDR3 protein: CAWSQRGNNQPQHF. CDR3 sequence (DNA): TGTGCCTGGAGCCAAAGAGGAAACAATCAGCCCCAGCATTTT.

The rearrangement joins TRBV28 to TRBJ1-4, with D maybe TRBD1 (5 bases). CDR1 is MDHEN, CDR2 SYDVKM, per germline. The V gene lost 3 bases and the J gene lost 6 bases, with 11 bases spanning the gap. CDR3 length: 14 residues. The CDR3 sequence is CASSFYRRDEKLFF. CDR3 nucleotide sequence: TGTGCCAGCAGTTTCTACAGGCGGGATGAAAAACTGTTTTTT.

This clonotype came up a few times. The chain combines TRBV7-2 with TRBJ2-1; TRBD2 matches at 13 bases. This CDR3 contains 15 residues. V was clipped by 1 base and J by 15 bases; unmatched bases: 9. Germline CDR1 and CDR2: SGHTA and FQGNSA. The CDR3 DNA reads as TGTGCCAGCAGCTTAGTCCGGACTAGCGGGAGTTTACCGTTCTTC. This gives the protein CASSLVRTSGSLPFF.

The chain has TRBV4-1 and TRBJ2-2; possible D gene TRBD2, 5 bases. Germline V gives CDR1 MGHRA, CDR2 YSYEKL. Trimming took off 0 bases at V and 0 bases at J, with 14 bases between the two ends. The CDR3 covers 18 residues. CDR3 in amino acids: CASSQEARGIANTGELFF. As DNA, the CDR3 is TGCGCCAGCAGCCAAGAAGCCCGGGGAATAGCGAACACCGGGGAGCTGTTTTTT.

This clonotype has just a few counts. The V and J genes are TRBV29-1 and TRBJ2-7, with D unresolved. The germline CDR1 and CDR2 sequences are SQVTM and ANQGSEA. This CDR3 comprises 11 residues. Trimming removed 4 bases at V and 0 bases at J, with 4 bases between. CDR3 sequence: CSVANSYEQYF. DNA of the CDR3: TGCAGCGTTGCCAACTCCTACGAGCAGTACTTC.

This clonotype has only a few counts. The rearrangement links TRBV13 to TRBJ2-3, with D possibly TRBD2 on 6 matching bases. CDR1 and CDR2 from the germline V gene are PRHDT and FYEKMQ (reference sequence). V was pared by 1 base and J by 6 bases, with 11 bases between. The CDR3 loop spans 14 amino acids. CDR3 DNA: TGTGCCAGCAGCTTAGACGGGCGGGGTGATACGCAGTATTTT. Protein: CASSLDGRGDTQYF.

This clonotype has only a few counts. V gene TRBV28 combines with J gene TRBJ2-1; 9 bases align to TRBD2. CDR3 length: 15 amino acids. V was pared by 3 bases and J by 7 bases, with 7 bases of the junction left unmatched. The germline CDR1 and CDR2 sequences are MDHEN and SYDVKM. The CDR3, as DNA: TGTGCCAGCAGTTTCCGTAGCGGGAGTAGGAATGAGCAGTTCTTC. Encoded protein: CASSFRSGSRNEQFF.

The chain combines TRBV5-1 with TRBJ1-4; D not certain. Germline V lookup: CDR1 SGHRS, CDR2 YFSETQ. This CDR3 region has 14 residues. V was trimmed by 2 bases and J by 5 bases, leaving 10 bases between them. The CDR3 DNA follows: TGCGCCAGCAGCTTTCGACCGCTCAATGAAAAACTGTTTTTT. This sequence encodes CASSFRPLNEKLFF.